A few counts support the clone carrying this T cell receptor (beta chain). The antigen is unknown. This entry comes from a study of identical twins. Study observations and caveats: Reduced insertions were recorded for abundant cord blood beta clonotypes, with no such pattern in memory repertoires. Its conclusions, products of cross-sectional statistical analysis, did not come from following the same donors.

The donors were all healthy and Caucasian. TCRdb redid the calling of the 5' RACE reads with MiXCR, one entry per CDR3 protein. The sample contains about 690,000 distinct CDR3 sequences, roughly 6.2% of which appear only once. Sequences were obtained from naive T cells sorted from blood. The clonotype was recovered from a man younger than 30 in good health.

The chain's CDR3 is CASSQVETSLFF. The DNA of the CDR3 is TGTGCCAGCAGCCAAGTCGAGACTAGTCTCTTCTTC. The chain employs TRBV3-1 and TRBJ2-1; weak D call: TRBD2 (6 bases). Germline V gives CDR1 LGHDT, CDR2 YNNKEL (reference sequence). This CDR3 has 12 residues. V lost 1 base and J lost 16, with 14 bases in between.